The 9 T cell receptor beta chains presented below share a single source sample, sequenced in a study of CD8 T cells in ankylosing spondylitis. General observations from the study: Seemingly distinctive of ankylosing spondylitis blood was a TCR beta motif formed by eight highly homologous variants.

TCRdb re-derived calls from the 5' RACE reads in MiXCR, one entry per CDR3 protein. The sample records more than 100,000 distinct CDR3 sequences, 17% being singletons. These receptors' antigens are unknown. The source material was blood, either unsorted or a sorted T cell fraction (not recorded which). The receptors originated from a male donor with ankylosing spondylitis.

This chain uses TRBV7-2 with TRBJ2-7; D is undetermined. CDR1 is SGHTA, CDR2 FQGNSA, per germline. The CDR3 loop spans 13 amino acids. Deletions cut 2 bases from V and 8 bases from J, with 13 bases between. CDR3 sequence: CASSLWATVQQYF. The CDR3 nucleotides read TGTGCCAGCAGCTTATGGGCCACCGTCCAGCAGTACTTC.

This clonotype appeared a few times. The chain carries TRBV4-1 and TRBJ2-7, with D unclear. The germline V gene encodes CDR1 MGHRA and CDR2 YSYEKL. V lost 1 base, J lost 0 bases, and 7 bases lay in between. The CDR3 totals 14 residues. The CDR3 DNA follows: TGCGCCAGCAGCCAAGCGTCTGGCTCCTACGAGCAGTACTTC. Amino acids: CASSQASGSYEQYF.

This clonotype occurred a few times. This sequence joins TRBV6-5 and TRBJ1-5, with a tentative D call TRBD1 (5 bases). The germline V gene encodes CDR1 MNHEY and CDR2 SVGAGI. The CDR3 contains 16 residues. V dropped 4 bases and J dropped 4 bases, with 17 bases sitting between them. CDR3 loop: CASSLTRVEGNQPQHF. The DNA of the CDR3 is TGTGCCAGCAGTTTAACCCGGGTGGAGGGGAATCAGCCCCAGCATTTT.

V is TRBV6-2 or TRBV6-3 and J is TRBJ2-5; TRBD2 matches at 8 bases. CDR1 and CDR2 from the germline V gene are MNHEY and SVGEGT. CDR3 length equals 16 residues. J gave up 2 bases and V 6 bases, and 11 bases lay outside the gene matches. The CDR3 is CASSPTPSGLQETQYF. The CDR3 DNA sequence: TGTGCCAGCAGCCCTACTCCTAGCGGGCTACAAGAGACCCAGTACTTC.

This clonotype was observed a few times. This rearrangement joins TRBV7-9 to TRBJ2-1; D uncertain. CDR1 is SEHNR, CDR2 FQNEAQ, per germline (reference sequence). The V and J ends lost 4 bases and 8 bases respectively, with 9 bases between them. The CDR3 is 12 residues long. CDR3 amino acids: CASSSREDEQFF. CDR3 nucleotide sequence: TGTGCCAGCAGCTCCAGAGAGGATGAGCAGTTCTTC.

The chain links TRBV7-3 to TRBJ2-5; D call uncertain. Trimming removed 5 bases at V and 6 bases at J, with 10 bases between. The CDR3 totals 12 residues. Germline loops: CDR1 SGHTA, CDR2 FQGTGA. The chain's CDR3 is CASSPDGKTQYF. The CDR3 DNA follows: TGTGCCAGCAGCCCCGATGGAAAGACCCAGTACTTC.

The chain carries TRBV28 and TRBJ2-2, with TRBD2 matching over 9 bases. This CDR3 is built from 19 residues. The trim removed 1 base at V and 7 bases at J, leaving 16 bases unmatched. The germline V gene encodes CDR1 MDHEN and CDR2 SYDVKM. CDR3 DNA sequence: TGTGCCAGCAGTTTATATTTCCGTGGAGGCGGGAGGGCCTTCGGGGAGCTGTTTTTT. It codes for CASSLYFRGGGRAFGELFF.

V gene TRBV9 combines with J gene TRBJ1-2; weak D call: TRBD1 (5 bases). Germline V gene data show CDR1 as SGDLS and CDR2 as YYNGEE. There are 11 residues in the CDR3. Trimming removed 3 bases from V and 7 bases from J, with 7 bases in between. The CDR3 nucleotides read TGTGCCAGCAGCGGGGGCCCTGGCTACACCTTC. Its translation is CASSGGPGYTF.

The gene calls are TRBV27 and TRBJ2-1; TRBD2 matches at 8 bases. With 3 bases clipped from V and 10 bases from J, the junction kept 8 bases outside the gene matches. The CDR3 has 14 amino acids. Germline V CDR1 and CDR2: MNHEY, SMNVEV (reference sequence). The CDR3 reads CASSLKAGAVEQFF. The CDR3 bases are TGTGCCAGCAGTTTGAAAGCGGGAGCTGTAGAGCAGTTCTTC.